The 7 T cell receptor beta chains below were found in one sample sequenced in a study of blood T cell repertoires in COVID-19. Generated by immunoSEQ multiplex PCR, the TCRdb table keeps only in-frame clones and is missing some. The profile shows fewer than 300,000 clones, roughly nine tenths of them singletons. Input material: peripheral blood. Receptors were obtained from a woman aged 25 to 39 with COVID-19, enrolled during active disease.

The V and J genes are TRBV30 and TRBJ1-5, with D unresolved. This CDR3 comprises 15 residues. Germline CDR1 and CDR2: GTSNPN and SVGIG (reference sequence). V gave up 2 bases and J gave up 0 bases, with 11 bases separating them. CDR3 DNA: TGTGCCTGGAGTCTGGGCAGAATTAGCAATCAGCCCCAGCATTTT. This codes for CAWSLGRISNQPQHF.

V and J are TRBV5-3 and TRBJ1-6; 10 bases align to TRBD1. TRBV5-3 is an open reading frame whose function is uncertain. V was clipped by 0 bases and J by 8 bases; unmatched bases: 8. CDR3 length equals 17 residues. The CDR3 sequence is CARSLATRDRGDSPLHF. The CDR3 DNA reads TGTGCCAGAAGCTTGGCGACGAGGGACAGGGGCGATTCACCCCTCCACTTT.

V usage is TRBV5-6 and J usage is TRBJ2-7; D is unresolved. Trimming stripped 0 bases from V and 5 bases from J, with 15 bases between. The CDR3 covers 15 residues. The V gene's germline CDR1 is SGHDT and CDR2 YYEEEE. CDR3 coding DNA: TGTGCCAGCAGCTTGGATGTGGGCAGGTTCAACGAGCAGTACTTC. This codes for CASSLDVGRFNEQYF.

J is TRBJ1-2 and V is TRBV18, with a weak D call TRBD1 (6 bases). Trimming removed 2 bases from V and 5 bases from J, with 12 bases in between. The CDR3 consists of 14 residues. The germline gives CDR1 KGHSH, CDR2 LQKENI. The CDR3 DNA is TGTGCCAGCTCACCAACAGGGACGGGGTATGGCTACACCTTC. This translates into CASSPTGTGYGYTF.

The J gene is TRBJ1-2, the V gene TRBV14; the D is unclear. There are 17 residues in the CDR3. CDR1 SGHDN and CDR2 FVKESK come from the germline V gene. The ends were cut back, 0 bases at V and 1 base at J, with 15 bases in the middle. CDR3 residues: CASSQDGGPFRNYGYTF. CDR3 nucleotides: TGTGCCAGCAGCCAAGATGGTGGGCCATTTCGTAACTATGGCTACACCTTC.

CDR3 coding DNA: TGCGCCAGCAGCTCGACTAGCGGAGGACAAGAGACCCAGTACTTC. Translating it yields CASSSTSGGQETQYF. This chain joins TRBV5-1 and TRBJ2-5; 9 bases line up with TRBD2. Trimming removed 3 bases from V and 2 bases from J; junction bases left unmatched: 5. The CDR3 is 15 amino acids. In germline, CDR1 is SGHRS, CDR2 YFSETQ.

The rearrangement uses TRBV28 and TRBJ2-1; D may be TRBD1 (6 bases). V was cut by 5 bases and J by 10 bases, with 15 bases left in between. CDR1 and CDR2 from the germline V gene are MDHEN and SYDVKM. The CDR3 length is 13 residues. CDR3 bases: TGTGCCAGCAGTATTACAGGGATGGCGGAGCAGTTCTTC. Protein: CASSITGMAEQFF.